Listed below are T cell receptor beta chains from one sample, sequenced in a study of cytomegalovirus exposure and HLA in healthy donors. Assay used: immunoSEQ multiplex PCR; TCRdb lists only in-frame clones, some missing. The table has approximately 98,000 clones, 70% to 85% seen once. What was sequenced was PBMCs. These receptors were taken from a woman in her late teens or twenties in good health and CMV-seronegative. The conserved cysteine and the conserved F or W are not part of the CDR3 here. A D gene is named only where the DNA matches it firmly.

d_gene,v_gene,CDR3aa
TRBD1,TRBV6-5,ASSYGTGLYEQY
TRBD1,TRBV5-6,ASSWDSSYEQY
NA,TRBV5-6,ASSSRGWATNEKLF
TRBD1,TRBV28,ASSSMTGAYEQY
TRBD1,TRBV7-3,ASSLTGVNTEAF
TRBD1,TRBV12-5,ASGLVLGQEQETQY
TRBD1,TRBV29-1,SVVRTGPNLIPTGNEQF
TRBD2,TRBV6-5,ASSLAGGPYNEQF
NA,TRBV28,ASSSVQPQH
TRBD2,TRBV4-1,ASSQDPATIWDYSPPVPY
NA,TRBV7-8,ASSLGALGGEAF
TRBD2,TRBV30,AWSALAGGSYNEQF
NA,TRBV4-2,ASSSPPNQVNTEAF
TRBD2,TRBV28,ASSHLFSGETYEQY
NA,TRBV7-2,ASSLLFTGELF
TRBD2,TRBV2,ASRGGNEQY
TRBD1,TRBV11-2,ASSLGPGQGGIGGYT
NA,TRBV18,ASSPPSSRSTDTQY
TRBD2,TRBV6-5,ASSPLAGGPYEQY
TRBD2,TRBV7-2,ASSLMSGGDYEQY
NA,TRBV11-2,ASSLPLEANVLT
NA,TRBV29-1,SVDILSRMNTEAF
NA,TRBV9,ASSDNGGGAF
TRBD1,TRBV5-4,ASSRTGLLYGYT
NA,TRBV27,ASRFRGGYGYT
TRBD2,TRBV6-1,ASSEGSGGAYEQY
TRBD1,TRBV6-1,ASFRDRVFGTEAF